The clone carrying this T cell receptor beta chain was seen more than once but under ten times. Its specificity is not known. The sequenced fragment ends 3 residues before the CDR3 boundary, so the rest is inferred from the germline J gene. The CDR3 has 14 amino acids. V gave up 6 bases and J gave up 4 bases; unmatched junction bases: 8. Germline V gives CDR1 SNHLY, CDR2 FYNNEI. The data were obtained in a study of T cell clonality in common variable immunodeficiency. Here immunoSEQ multiplex PCR was the method, and the copy in TCRdb shows in-frame clones only, minus some. Sampling found tens of thousands of clones, none seen once. The study's findings and limits: TCRbeta clonality was increased in CVID versus healthy controls.

The gene calls are TRBV2 and TRBJ1-2; 7 bases align to TRBD1. The TCR comes from a person between 18 and 75 years old in good health. Sequencing was carried out using peripheral blood mononuclear cells. Incomplete CDR3 DNA: TGTGCCAGCAGGGACCGGGACAGTTTCTATGGC. Translating it yields CASRDRDSFYG. The complete CDR3 sequence is CASRDRDSFYGYTF.